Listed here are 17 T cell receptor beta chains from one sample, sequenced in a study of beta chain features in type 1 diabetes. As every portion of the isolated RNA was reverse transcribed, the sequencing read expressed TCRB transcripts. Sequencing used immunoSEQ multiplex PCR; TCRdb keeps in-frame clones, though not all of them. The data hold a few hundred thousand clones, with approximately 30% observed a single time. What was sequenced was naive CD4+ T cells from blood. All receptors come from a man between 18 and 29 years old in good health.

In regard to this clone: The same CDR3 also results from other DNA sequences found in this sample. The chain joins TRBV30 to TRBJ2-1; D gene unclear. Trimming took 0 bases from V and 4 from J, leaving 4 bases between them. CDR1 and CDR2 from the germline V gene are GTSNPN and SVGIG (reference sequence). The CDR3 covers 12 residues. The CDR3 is CAWSVTYNEQFF. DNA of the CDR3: TGTGCCTGGAGTGTTACTTACAATGAGCAGTTCTTC.

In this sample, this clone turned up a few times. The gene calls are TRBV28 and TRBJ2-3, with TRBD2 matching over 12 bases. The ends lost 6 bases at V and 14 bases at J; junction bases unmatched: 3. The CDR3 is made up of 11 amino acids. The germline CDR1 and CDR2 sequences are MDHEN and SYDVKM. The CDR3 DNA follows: TGTGCCAGCAGCGGACTAGCGGGAACGTATTTT. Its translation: CASSGLAGTYF.

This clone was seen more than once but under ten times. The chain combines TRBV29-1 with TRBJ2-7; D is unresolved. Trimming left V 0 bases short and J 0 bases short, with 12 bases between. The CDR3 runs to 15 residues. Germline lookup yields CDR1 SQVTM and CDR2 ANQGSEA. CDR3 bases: TGCAGCGTTGAAGATTCGACGGCGAGCTCCTACGAGCAGTACTTC. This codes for CSVEDSTASSYEQYF.

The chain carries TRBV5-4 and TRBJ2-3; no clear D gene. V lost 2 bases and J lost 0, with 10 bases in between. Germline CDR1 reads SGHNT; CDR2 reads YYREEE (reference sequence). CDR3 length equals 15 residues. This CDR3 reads CASSLPRTSTDTQYF. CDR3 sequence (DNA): TGTGCCAGCAGCTTACCCAGGACCAGCACAGATACGCAGTATTTT.

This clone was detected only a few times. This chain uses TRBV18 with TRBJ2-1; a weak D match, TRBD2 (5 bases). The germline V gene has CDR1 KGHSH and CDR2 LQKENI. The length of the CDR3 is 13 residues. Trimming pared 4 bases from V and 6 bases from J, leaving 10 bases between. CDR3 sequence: CASSRGVVNEQFF. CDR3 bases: TGTGCCAGCTCACGGGGAGTAGTCAATGAGCAGTTCTTC.

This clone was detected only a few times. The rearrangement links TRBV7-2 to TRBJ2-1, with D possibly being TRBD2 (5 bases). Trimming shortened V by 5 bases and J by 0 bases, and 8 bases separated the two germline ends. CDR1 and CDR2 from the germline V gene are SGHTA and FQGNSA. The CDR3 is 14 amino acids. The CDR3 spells CASSRSDSYNEQFF. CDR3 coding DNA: TGTGCCAGCAGCCGTAGCGACTCCTACAATGAGCAGTTCTTC.

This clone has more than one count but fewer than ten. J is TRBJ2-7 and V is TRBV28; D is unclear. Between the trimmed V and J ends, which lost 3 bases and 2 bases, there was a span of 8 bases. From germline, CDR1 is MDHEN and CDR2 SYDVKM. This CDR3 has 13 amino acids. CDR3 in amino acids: CASSLIQTYEQYF. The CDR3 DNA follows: TGTGCCAGCAGTTTGATTCAAACCTACGAGCAGTACTTC.

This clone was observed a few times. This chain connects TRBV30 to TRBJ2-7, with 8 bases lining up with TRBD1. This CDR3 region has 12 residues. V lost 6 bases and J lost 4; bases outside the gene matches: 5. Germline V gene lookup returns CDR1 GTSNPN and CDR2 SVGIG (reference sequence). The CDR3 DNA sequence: TGTGCCTGTTGGACAGGGAGGTACGAGCAGTACTTC. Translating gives CACWTGRYEQYF.

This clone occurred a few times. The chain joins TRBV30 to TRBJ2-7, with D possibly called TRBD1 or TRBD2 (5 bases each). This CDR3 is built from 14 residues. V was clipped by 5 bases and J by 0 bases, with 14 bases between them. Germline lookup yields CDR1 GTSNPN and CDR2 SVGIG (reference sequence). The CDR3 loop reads CAWRGIGSSYEQYF. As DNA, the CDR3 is TGTGCCTGGCGGGGCATAGGGAGCTCCTACGAGCAGTACTTC. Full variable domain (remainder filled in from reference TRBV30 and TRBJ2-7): SQTIHQWPATLVQPVGSPLSLECTVEGTSNPNLYWYRQAAGRGLQLLFYSVGIGQISSEVPQNLSASRPQDRQFILSSKKLLLSDSGFYLCAWRGIGSSYEQYFGPGTRLTVT.

The CDR3 nucleotides are TGTGCCATCAGTCGGGAGAACACTGAAGCTTTCTTT. Residues: CAISRENTEAFF. This chain links TRBV10-3 with TRBJ1-1; unclear D gene. The CDR3 sequence is 12 residues long. V gave up 5 bases and J gave up 1 base, with 5 bases separating them. The germline CDR1 and CDR2 sequences are ENHRY and SYGVKD.

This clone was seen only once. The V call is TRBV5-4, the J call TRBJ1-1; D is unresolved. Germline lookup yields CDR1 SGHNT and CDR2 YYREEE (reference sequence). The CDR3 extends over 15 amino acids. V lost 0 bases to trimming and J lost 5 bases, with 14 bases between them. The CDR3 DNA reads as TGTGCCAGCAGCTTGGCAGGTCCCACGGGGACTGAAGCTTTCTTT. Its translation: CASSLAGPTGTEAFF.

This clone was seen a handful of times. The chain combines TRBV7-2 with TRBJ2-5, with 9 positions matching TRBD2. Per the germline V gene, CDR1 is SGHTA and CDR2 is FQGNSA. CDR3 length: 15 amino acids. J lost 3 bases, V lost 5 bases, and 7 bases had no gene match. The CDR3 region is CASSLRLAVKETQYF. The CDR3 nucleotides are TGTGCCAGCAGCCTGAGACTAGCGGTGAAAGAGACCCAGTACTTC.

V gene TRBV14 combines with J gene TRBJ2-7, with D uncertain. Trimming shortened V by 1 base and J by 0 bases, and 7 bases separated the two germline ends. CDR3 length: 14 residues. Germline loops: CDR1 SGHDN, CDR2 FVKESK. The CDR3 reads CASSQGLGSYEQYF. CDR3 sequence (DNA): TGTGCCAGCAGCCAAGGGCTAGGCTCCTACGAGCAGTACTTC.

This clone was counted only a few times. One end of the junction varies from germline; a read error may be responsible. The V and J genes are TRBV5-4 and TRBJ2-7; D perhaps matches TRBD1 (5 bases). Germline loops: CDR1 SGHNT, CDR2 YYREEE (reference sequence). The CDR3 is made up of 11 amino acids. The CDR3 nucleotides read TGTGCCAGCAGTTTGGGGTGGGGCCTAGACTTC. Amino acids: CASSLGWGLDF.

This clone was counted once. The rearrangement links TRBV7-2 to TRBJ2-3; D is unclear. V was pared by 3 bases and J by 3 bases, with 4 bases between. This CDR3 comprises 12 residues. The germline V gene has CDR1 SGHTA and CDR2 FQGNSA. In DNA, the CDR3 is TGTGCCAGCAGCTTCCCTACAGATACGCAGTATTTT. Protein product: CASSFPTDTQYF. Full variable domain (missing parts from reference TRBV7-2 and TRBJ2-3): GAGVSQSPSNKVTEKGKDVELRCDPISGHTALYWYRQSLGQGLEFLIYFQGNSAPDKSGLPSDRFSAERTGGSVSTLTIQRTQQEDSAVYLCASSFPTDTQYFGPGTRLTVL.

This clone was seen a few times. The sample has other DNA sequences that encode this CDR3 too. The CDR3 nucleotides are TGTGCCAGCAGCGTAGGTGGCGCAGATACGCAGTATTTT. Protein sequence: CASSVGGADTQYF. The V call is TRBV9, the J call TRBJ2-3; D not certain. The CDR3 sequence is 13 residues long. The V and J ends lost 0 bases and 4 bases respectively, with 6 bases between them. Looked up from germline, CDR1 is SGDLS and CDR2 is YYNGEE.

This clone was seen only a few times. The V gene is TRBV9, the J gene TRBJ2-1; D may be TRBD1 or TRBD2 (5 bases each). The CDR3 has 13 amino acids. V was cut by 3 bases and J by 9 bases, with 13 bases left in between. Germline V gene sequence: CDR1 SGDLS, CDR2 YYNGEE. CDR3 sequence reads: CASSEPPGGEQFF. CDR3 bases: TGTGCCAGCAGCGAGCCCCCTGGGGGTGAGCAGTTCTTC.